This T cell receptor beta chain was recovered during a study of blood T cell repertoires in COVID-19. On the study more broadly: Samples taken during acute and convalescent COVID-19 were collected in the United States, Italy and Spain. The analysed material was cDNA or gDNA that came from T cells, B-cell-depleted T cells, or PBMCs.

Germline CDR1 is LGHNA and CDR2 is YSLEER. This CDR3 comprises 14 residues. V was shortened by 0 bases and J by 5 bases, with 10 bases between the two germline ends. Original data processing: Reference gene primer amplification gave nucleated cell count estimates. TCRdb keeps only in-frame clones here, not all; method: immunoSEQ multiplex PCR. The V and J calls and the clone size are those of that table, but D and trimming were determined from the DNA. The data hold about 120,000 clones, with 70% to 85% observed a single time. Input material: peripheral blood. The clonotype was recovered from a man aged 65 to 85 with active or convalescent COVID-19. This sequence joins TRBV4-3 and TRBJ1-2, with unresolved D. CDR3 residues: CASSQDAPGYGYTF. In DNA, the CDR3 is TGCGCCAGCAGCCAAGATGCCCCAGGTTATGGCTACACCTTC.